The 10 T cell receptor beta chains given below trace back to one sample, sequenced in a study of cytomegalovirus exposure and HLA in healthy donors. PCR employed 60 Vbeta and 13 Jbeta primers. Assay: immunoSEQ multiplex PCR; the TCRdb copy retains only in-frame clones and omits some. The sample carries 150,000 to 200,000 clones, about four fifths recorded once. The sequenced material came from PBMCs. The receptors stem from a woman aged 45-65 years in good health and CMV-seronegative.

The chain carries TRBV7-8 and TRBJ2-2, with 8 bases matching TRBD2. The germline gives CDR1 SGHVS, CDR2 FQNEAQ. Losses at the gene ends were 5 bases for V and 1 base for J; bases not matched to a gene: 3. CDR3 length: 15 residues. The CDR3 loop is CASSLSGGNTGELFF. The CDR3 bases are TGTGCCAGCAGCCTAAGCGGGGGGAACACCGGGGAGCTGTTTTTT.

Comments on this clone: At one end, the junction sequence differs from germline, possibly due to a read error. CDR3 sequence: CASRDLSRDRGLRGPFRATDTQYF. CDR3 bases: TGTGCCAGCAGGGACTTGTCCCGGGACAGGGGGCTTAGGGGTCCCTTTAGGGCCACAGATACGCAGTATTTT. This chain joins TRBV6-4 and TRBJ2-3, with 12 bases identical to TRBD1. The CDR3 has 24 residues. Germline V gene lookup returns CDR1 MRHNA and CDR2 SNTAGT.

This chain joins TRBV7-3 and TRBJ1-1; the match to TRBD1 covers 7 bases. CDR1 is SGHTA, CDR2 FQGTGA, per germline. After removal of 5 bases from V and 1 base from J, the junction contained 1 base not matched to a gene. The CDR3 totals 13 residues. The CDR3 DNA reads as TGTGCCAGCAGCCGGACAGGGAACACTGAAGCTTTCTTT. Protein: CASSRTGNTEAFF.

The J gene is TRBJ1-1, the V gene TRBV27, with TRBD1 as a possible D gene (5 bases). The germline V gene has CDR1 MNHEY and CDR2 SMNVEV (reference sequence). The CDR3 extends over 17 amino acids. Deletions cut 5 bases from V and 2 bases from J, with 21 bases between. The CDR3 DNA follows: TGTGCCAGCAGTCTCACCCATCGACAGCAACGCAACACTGAAGCTTTCTTT. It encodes CASSLTHRQQRNTEAFF.

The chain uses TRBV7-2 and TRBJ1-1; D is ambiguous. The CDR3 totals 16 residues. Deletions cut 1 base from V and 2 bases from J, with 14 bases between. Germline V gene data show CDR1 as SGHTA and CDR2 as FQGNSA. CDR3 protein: CASSLEAGRFNTEAFF. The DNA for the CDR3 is TGTGCCAGCAGCTTAGAGGCGGGCCGGTTTAACACTGAAGCTTTCTTT.

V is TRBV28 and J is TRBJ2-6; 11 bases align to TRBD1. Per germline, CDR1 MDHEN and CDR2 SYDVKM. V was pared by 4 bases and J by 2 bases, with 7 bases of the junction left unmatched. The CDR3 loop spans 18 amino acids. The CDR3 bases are TGTGCCAGCAGTTGGCGAGGGACAGGGGGTACTGGGGCCAACGTCCTGACTTTC. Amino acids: CASSWRGTGGTGANVLTF.

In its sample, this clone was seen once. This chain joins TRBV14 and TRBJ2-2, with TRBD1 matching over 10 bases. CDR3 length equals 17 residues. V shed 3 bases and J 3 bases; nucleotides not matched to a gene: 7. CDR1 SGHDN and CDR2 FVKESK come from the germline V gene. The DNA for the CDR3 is TGTGCCAGCAGCCAGTCGACAGGGGGCTACTACACCGGGGAGCTGTTTTTT. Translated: CASSQSTGGYYTGELFF. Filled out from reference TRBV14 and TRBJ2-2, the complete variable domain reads EAGVTQFPSHSVIEKGQTVTLRCDPISGHDNLYWYRRVMGKEIKFLLHFVKESKQDESGMPNNRFLAERTGGTYSTLKVQPAELEDSGVYFCASSQSTGGYYTGELFFGEGSRLTVL.

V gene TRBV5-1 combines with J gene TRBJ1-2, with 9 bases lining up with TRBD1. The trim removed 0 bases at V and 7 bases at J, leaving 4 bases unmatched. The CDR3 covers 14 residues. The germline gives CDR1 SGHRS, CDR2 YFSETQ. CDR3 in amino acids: CASSLEGTGFGYTF. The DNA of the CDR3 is TGCGCCAGCAGCTTGGAAGGGACAGGGTTTGGCTACACCTTC.

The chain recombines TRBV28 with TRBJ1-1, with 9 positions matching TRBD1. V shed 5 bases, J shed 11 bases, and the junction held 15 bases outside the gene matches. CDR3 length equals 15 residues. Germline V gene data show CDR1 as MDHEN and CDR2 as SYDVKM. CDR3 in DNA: TGTGCCAGCAGTACCGACAGGGGGAGTACCTTGTGGGCTTTCTTT. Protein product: CASSTDRGSTLWAFF.

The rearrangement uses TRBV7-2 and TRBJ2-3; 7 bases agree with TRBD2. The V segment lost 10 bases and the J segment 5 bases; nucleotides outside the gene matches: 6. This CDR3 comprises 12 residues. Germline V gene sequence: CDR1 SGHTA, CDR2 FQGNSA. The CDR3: CATGGRQDTQYF. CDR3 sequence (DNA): TGTGCCACCGGCGGGAGACAAGATACGCAGTATTTT. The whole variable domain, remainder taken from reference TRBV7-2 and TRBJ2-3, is GAGVSQSPSNKVTEKGKDVELRCDPISGHTALYWYRQSLGQGLEFLIYFQGNSAPDKSGLPSDRFSAERTGGSVSTLTIQRTQQEDSAVYLCATGGRQDTQYFGPGTRLTVL.